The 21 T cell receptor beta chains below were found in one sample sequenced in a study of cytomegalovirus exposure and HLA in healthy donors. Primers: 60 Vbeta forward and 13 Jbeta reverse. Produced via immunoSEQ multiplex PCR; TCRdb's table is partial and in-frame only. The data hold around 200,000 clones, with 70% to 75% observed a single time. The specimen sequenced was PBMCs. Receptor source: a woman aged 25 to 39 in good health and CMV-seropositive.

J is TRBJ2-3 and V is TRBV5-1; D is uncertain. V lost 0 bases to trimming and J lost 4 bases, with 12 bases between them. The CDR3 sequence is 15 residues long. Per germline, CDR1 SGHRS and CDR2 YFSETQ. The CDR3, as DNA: TGCGCCAGCAGCTTGGAACCGGGTATCTCAGATACGCAGTATTTT. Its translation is CASSLEPGISDTQYF.

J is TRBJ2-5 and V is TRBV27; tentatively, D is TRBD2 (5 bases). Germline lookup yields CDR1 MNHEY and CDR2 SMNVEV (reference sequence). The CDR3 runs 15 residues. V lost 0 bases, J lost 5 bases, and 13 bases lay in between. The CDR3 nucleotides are TGTGCCAGCAGTTTATCGCGGAGGAGCTGGGAGACCCAGTACTTC. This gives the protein CASSLSRRSWETQYF.

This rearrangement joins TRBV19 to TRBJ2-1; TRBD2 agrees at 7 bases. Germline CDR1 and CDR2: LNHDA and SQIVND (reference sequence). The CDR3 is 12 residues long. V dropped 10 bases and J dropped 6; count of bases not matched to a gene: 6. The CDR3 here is CATWSGTNEQFF. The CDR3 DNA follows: TGTGCCACCTGGAGCGGGACCAATGAGCAGTTCTTC.

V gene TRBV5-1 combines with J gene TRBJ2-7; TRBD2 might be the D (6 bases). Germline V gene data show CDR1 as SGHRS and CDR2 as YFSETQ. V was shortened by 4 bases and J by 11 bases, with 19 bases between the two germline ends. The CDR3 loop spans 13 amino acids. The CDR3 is CASSGDFDNLEYF. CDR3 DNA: TGCGCCAGCAGCGGGGACTTTGACAATTTGGAGTACTTC.

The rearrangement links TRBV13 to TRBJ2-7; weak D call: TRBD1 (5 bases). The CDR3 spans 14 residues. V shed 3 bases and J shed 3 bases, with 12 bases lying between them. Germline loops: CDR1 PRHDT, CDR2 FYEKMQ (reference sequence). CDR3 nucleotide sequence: TGTGCCAGCAGCTTGGATAAGGGGATCTACGAGCAGTACTTC. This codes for CASSLDKGIYEQYF.

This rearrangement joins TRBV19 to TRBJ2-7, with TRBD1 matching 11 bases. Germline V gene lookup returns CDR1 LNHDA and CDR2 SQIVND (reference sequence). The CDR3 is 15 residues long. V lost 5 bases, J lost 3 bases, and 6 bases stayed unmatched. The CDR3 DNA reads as TGTGCCAGTAGTCAGGGGACAGGGGGTCGCTACGAGCAGTACTTC. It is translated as CASSQGTGGRYEQYF.

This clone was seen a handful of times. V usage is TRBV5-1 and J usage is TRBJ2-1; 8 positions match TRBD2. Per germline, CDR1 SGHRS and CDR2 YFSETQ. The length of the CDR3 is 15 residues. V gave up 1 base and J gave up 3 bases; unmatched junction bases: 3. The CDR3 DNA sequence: TGCGCCAGCAGCTTGAGTGGGACTAGCTACAATGAGCAGTTCTTC. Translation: CASSLSGTSYNEQFF. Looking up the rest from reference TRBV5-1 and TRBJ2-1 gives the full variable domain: KAGVTQTPRYLIKTRGQQVTLSCSPISGHRSVSWYQQTPGQGLQFLFEYFSETQRNKGNFPGRFSGRQFSNSRSEMNVSTLELGDSALYLCASSLSGTSYNEQFFGPGTRLTVL.

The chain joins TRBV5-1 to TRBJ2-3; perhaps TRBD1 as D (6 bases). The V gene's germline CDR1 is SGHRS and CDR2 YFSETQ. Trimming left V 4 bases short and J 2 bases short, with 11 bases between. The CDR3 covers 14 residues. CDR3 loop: CASSHGQHTDTQYF. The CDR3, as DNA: TGCGCCAGCAGCCATGGACAGCACACAGATACGCAGTATTTT.

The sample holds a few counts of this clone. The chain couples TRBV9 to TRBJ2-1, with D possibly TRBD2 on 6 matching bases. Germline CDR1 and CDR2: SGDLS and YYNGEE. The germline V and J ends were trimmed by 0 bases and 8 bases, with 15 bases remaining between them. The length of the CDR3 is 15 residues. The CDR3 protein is CASSVGAGPPDEQFF. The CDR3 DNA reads TGTGCCAGCAGCGTAGGGGCGGGACCGCCGGATGAGCAGTTCTTC.

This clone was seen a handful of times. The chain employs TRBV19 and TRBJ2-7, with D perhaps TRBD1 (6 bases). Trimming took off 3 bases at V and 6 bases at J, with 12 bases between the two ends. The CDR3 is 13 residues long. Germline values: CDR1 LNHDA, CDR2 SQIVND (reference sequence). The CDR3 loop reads CASSIHRDTEQYF. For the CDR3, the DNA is TGTGCCAGTAGTATCCACCGGGACACCGAGCAGTACTTC.

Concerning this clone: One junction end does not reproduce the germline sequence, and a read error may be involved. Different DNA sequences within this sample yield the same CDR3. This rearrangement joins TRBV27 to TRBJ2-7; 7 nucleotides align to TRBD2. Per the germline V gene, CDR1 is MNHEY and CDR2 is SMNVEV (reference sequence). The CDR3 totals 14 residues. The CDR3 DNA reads TGTGCCAGCAGTTGGGGCGGGAGCTCCAACGAGCAGTACTTC. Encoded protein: CASSWGGSSNEQYF.

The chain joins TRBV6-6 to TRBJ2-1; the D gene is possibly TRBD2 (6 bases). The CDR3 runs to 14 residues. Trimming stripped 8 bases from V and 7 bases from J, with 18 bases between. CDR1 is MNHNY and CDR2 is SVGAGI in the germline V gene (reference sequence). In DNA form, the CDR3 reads TGTGCCAGCGGGACTTCCCATGGGGGTAATGAGCAGTTCTTC. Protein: CASGTSHGGNEQFF.

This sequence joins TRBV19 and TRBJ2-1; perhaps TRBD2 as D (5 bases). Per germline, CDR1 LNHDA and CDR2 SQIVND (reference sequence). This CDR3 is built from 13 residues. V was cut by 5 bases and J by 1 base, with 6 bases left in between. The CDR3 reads CASSRGSYNEQFF. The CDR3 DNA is TGTGCCAGTAGTCGGGGATCCTACAATGAGCAGTTCTTC.

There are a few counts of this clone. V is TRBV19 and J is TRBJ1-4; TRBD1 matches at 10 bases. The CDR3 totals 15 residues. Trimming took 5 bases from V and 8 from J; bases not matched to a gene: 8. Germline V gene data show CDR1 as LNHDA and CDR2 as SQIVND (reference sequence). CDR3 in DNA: TGTGCCAGTAGTGGATCCGGGACAGGGGACGAAAAACTGTTTTTT. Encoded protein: CASSGSGTGDEKLFF.

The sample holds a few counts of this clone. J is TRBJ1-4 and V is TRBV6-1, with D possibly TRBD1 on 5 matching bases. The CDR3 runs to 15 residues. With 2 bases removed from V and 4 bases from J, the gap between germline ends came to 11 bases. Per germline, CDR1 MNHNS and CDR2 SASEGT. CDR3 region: CASSESTGGNEKLFF. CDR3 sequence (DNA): TGTGCCAGCAGTGAATCGACGGGGGGTAATGAAAAACTGTTTTTT.

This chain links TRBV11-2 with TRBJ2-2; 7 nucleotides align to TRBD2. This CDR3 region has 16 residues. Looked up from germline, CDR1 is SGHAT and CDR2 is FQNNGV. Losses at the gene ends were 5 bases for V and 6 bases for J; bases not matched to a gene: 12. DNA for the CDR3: TGTGCCAGCAGCGGGGGGAGGGTCGGGTTCGCCGGGGAGCTGTTTTTT. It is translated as CASSGGRVGFAGELFF.

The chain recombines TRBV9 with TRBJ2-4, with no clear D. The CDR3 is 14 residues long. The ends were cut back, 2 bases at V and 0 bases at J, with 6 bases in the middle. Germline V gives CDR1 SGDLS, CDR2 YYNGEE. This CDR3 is CASSVNLAKNIQYF. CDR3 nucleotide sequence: TGTGCCAGCAGCGTTAATTTAGCCAAAAACATTCAGTACTTC.

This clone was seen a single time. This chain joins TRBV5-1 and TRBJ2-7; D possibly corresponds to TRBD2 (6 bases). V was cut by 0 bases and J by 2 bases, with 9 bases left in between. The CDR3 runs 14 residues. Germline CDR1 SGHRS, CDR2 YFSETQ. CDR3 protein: CASSLVGSTYEQYF. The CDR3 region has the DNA TGCGCCAGCAGCTTGGTCGGGAGTACCTACGAGCAGTACTTC.

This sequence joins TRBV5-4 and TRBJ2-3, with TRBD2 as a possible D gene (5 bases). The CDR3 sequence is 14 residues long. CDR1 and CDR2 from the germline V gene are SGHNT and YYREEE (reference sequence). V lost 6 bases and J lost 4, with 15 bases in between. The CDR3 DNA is TGTGCCAGCACCCAGACTAATACGGCAGATACGCAGTATTTT. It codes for CASTQTNTADTQYF.

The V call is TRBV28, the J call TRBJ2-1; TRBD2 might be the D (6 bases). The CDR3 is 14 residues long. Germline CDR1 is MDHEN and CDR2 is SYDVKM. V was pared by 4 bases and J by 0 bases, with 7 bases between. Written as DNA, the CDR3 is TGTGCCAGCAGTTCCGGGGGCTCCTACAATGAGCAGTTCTTC. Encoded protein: CASSSGGSYNEQFF.

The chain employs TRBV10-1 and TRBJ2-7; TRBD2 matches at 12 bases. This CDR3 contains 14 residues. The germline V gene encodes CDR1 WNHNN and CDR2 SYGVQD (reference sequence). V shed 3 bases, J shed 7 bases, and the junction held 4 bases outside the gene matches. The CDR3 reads CASSDLAGGPEQYF. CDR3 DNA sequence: TGCGCCAGCAGTGATCTAGCGGGAGGGCCAGAGCAGTACTTC.